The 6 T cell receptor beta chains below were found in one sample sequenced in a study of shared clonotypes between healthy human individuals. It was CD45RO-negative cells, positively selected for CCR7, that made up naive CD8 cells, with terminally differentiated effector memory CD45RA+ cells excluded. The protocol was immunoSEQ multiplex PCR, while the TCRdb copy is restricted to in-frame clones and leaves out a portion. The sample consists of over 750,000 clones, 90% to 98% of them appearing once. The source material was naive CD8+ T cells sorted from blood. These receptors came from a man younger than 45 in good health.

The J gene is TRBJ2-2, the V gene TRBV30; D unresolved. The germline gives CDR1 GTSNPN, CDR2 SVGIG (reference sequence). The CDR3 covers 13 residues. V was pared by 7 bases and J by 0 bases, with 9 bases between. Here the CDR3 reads CAYQATNTGELFF. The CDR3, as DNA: TGTGCCTACCAAGCCACGAACACCGGGGAGCTGTTTTTT.

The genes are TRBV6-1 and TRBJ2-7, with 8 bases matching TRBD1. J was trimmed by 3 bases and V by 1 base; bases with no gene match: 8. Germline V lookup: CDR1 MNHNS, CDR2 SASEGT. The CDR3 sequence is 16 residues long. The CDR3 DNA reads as TGTGCCAGCAGTGAAGGCCGGGGACAGGACTACTACGAGCAGTACTTC. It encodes CASSEGRGQDYYEQYF.

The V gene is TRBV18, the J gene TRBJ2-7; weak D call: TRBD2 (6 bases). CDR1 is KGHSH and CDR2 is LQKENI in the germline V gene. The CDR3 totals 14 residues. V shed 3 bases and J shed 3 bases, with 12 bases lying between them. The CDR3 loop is CASSPRRGIYEQYF. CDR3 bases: TGTGCCAGCTCACCTAGACGGGGGATCTACGAGCAGTACTTC.

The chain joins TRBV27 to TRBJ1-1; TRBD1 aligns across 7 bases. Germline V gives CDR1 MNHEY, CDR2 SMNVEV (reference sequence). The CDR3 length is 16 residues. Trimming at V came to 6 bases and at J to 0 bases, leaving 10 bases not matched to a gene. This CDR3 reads CASSPIGQAMNTEAFF. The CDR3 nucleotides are TGTGCCAGCAGCCCAATCGGACAGGCCATGAACACTGAAGCTTTCTTT.

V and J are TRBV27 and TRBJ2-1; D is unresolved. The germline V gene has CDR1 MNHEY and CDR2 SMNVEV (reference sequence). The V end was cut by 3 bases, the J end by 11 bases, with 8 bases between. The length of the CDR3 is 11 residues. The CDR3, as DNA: TGTGCCAGCAGTTTCGGTGAAAAGCAGTTCTTC. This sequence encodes CASSFGEKQFF.

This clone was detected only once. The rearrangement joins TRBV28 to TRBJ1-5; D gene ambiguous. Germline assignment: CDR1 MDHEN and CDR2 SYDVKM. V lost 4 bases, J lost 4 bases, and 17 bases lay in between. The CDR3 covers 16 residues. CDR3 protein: CASSYHSSANNQPQHF. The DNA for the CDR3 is TGTGCCAGCAGTTACCATAGTTCCGCCAATAATCAGCCCCAGCATTTT.